These 15 T cell receptor beta chains were all obtained from the same sample, sequenced in a study of T cells after yellow fever vaccination. TCRdb fed the 5' RACE reads into MiXCR, producing one record per CDR3 protein. The repertoire includes 250,000 to 400,000 distinct CDR3 sequences, approximately 4.5% of them detected once, and roughly 21% sits in the top ten. The specimen comprised PBMCs, sampled 15 days after the yellow fever booster vaccination. These receptors all come from a man younger than 35 who received the YFV17D yellow fever vaccine.

This clonotype was seen a few times. J is TRBJ2-5 and V is TRBV5-1; TRBD2 matches 10 bases. The CDR3 length is 17 residues. CDR1 and CDR2 from the germline V gene are SGHRS and YFSETQ. After removal of 0 bases from V and 1 base from J, the junction contained 6 bases not matched to a gene. The CDR3 DNA is TGCGCCAGCAGCTTGGCCGCGTCTAGCGGGGGCCAAGAGACCCAGTACTTC. Translation: CASSLAASSGGQETQYF.

The sample holds many counts of this clonotype. This sequence joins TRBV20-1 and TRBJ2-3, with 8 bases identical to TRBD1. J gave up 5 bases and V 7 bases, and 8 bases lay outside the gene matches. Germline CDR1 reads DFQATT; CDR2 reads SNEGSKA (reference sequence). This CDR3 spans 13 amino acids. The DNA for the CDR3 is TGCAGTGGGGAGCGGACAGGGAAAGATACGCAGTATTTT. As protein: CSGERTGKDTQYF.

The V and J genes are TRBV7-6 and TRBJ1-1; no firm D call. V dropped 3 bases and J dropped 7 bases, with 12 bases sitting between them. CDR3 size: 13 residues. Germline loops: CDR1 SGHVS, CDR2 FNYEAQ. CDR3 sequence reads: CASSFLVGIEAFF. DNA of the CDR3: TGTGCCAGCAGCTTTTTGGTGGGAATTGAAGCTTTCTTT.

This clonotype showed up just a few times. The rearrangement joins TRBV20-1 to TRBJ2-2; perhaps TRBD2 as D (5 bases). The V end lost 6 bases, the J end lost 3 bases, and 14 bases lay between the germline ends. The germline CDR1 and CDR2 sequences are DFQATT and SNEGSKA (reference sequence). This CDR3 spans 14 amino acids. The CDR3 reads CSAARGSDTGELFF. The CDR3 region has the DNA TGCAGTGCAGCCCGGGGATCGGACACCGGGGAGCTGTTTTTT.

At least ten counts were recorded for this clonotype. The CDR3 nucleotides are TGTGCCAGCAGCCCCTGGGAGGTCGCGGGACCGCAGCCCCAGCATTTT. It is translated as CASSPWEVAGPQPQHF. V usage is TRBV6-6 and J usage is TRBJ1-5; tentatively, D is TRBD1 (5 bases). Looked up from germline, CDR1 is MNHNY and CDR2 is SVGAGI (reference sequence). V was shortened by 6 bases and J by 7 bases, with 22 bases between the two germline ends. This CDR3 contains 16 residues.

J is TRBJ1-5 and V is TRBV7-2; 7 bases match TRBD1. The CDR3 runs 14 residues. Germline-derived CDR1 and CDR2 are SGHTA and FQGNSA. Trimming removed 5 bases from V and 9 bases from J; junction bases left unmatched: 10. The CDR3 coding sequence is TGTGCCAGCAGCCCAGGGACAGCTCCCCGGCCCCAGCATTTT. It is translated as CASSPGTAPRPQHF.

The chain carries TRBV5-1 and TRBJ2-5, with 8 bases identical to TRBD1. The V and J ends lost 3 bases and 5 bases, in that order; junction bases with no gene match: 9. In germline, CDR1 is SGHRS, CDR2 YFSETQ. The CDR3 is 15 residues long. DNA of the CDR3: TGCGCCAGCAGCTCAACCGGGACAGGACGCGAGACCCAGTACTTC. Protein: CASSSTGTGRETQYF.

This clonotype was recorded many times. This rearrangement joins TRBV4-3 to TRBJ2-4, with D unresolved. CDR1 LGHNA and CDR2 YSLEER come from the germline V gene. V was shortened by 0 bases and J by 0 bases, with 15 bases between the two germline ends. The CDR3 has 18 residues. CDR3 sequence reads: CASSQDLWGTLAKNIQYF. The CDR3 region has the DNA TGCGCCAGCAGCCAAGATCTGTGGGGAACACTAGCCAAAAACATTCAGTACTTC.

The CDR3 sequence: CSVEDLLVEETQYF. The CDR3 region has the DNA TGCAGCGTTGAAGATCTGCTAGTTGAAGAGACCCAGTACTTC. V gene TRBV29-1 combines with J gene TRBJ2-5; D unresolved. Germline V gene lookup returns CDR1 SQVTM and CDR2 ANQGSEA. V lost 0 bases and J 3 bases, leaving 11 bases between the germline ends. The CDR3 has 14 residues.

This clonotype was seen many times. The V gene is TRBV20-1, the J gene TRBJ1-1, with 8 positions matching TRBD1. V lost 5 bases to trimming and J lost 3 bases; unmatched junction nucleotides: 8. CDR3 length: 14 residues. CDR1 and CDR2 (germline): DFQATT, SNEGSKA (reference sequence). CDR3 in DNA: TGCAGTGCTCTCCGGGACAGGCAGTACACTGAAGCTTTCTTT. It encodes CSALRDRQYTEAFF.

This clonotype was recorded a few times. This chain connects TRBV5-1 to TRBJ1-2; weak D call: TRBD1 (5 bases). Germline CDR1 is SGHRS and CDR2 is YFSETQ. The CDR3 has 14 residues. Trimming removed 4 bases at V and 6 bases at J, with 16 bases between. CDR3 sequence: CASSTTGRENGYTF. As DNA, the CDR3 is TGCGCCAGCAGCACTACGGGCAGGGAGAATGGCTACACCTTC.

The chain joins TRBV6-5 to TRBJ1-2; a possible D gene is TRBD1 (6 bases). V was pared by 2 bases and J by 6 bases, with 13 bases between. The CDR3 loop spans 14 amino acids. Germline lookup yields CDR1 MNHEY and CDR2 SVGAGI. As DNA, the CDR3 is TGTGCCAGCAGTTACCAGGGCCCAGGGGATGGCTACACCTTC. Translating it yields CASSYQGPGDGYTF.

In this sample, this clonotype turned up a few times. The V and J genes are TRBV5-1 and TRBJ1-5; D perhaps matches TRBD1 (6 bases). With 3 bases removed from V and 6 bases from J, the gap between germline ends came to 16 bases. The CDR3 length is 15 residues. The germline V gene has CDR1 SGHRS and CDR2 YFSETQ. The CDR3 loop reads CASSSGTGQGQPQHF. The CDR3 region has the DNA TGCGCCAGCAGCTCTGGAACAGGGCAGGGTCAGCCCCAGCATTTT.

The V and J genes are TRBV24-1 and TRBJ2-2; TRBD2 might be the D (5 bases). Germline CDR1 is KGHDR and CDR2 is SFDVKD. V lost 4 bases and J 6 bases, leaving 14 bases between the germline ends. The CDR3 contains 15 residues. CDR3 bases: TGTGCCACCAGTGACTCGGGGTATGATGCCGGGGAGCTGTTTTTT. Its protein product is CATSDSGYDAGELFF.

The rearrangement links TRBV11-2 to TRBJ2-2; TRBD2 aligns across 8 bases. Germline V gene sequence: CDR1 SGHAT, CDR2 FQNNGV. V dropped 3 bases and J dropped 7; count of bases not matched to a gene: 1. This CDR3 spans 13 amino acids. The CDR3 nucleotides are TGTGCCAGCAGCTTGGGACTAGTCGGGGAGCTGTTTTTT. Its translation is CASSLGLVGELFF.